The 30 T cell receptor beta chains reported below all come from one sample, sequenced in a study of T cell repertoires in cytomegalovirus infection. A single record per CDR3 protein comes from TCRdb applying MiXCR to the reads. The sample includes 560,000 or so distinct CDR3 sequences, approximately 15% of them seen just once. Sequencing was carried out using CD8+ T cells from PBMCs. Receptors originate from a human donor in good health (CMV status not recorded). Some clones in this sample may be carry-over from other donors' samples.

Only a few counts were recorded for this clonotype. The genes are TRBV27 and TRBJ1-5; TRBD1 might be the D (5 bases). Germline lookup yields CDR1 MNHEY and CDR2 SMNVEV (reference sequence). Trimming cost V 5 bases and J 6 bases, with 11 bases left between them. The CDR3 is 13 residues long. The CDR3 coding sequence is TGTGCCAGCAGTACATCTAGGGGTCAGCCCCAGCATTTT. Protein sequence: CASSTSRGQPQHF.

This clonotype has only a few counts. CDR3 coding DNA: TGTGCCACCAGCAGAGTGGGAAGCGGGGGCTCCTACGAGCAGTACTTC. It yields the protein CATSRVGSGGSYEQYF. The chain links TRBV15 to TRBJ2-7, with 8 bases matching TRBD2. Germline V gives CDR1 LNHNV, CDR2 YYDKDF (reference sequence). This CDR3 spans 16 amino acids. The junction had 5 bases not matched to a gene; V was cut back by 1 base and J by 0 bases. The full variable domain, in which reference TRBV15 and TRBJ2-7 provide the parts outside the CDR3, is DAMVIQNPRYQVTQFGKPVTLSCSQTLNHNVMYWYQQKSSQAPKLLFHYYDKDFNNEADTPDNFQSRRPNTSFCFLDIRSPGLGDTAMYLCATSRVGSGGSYEQYFGPGTRLTVT.

This clonotype was seen repeatedly, ten times or more. This chain joins TRBV6-1 and TRBJ2-4; a weak D match, TRBD2 (6 bases). Trimming took 5 bases from V and 8 from J, leaving 22 bases between them. This CDR3 comprises 16 residues. Germline V lookup: CDR1 MNHNS, CDR2 SASEGT. The CDR3 protein is CASSFGTSTWGDIQYF. The DNA of the CDR3 is TGTGCCAGCAGTTTCGGGACGTCGACCTGGGGGGACATTCAGTACTTC.

V usage is TRBV2 and J usage is TRBJ2-7; the D is unclear. Germline CDR1 and CDR2: SNHLY and FYNNEI. V gave up 6 bases and J gave up 5 bases, with 5 bases separating them. The CDR3 sequence is 10 residues long. CDR3 in DNA: TGTGCCAGCAGCCACAACGAGCAGTACTTC. Amino acids: CASSHNEQYF.

As concerns this clonotype: A read error may be the cause here, since a much bigger clone is one base away. The chain couples TRBV7-9 to TRBJ2-1; D ambiguous. The CDR3 length is 15 residues. Per germline, CDR1 SEHNR and CDR2 FQNEAQ (reference sequence). V lost 0 bases and J lost 8, with 14 bases in between. The CDR3 nucleotides read TGTGCCAGCAGCTTAGCGCTAGGAGTGAGGTATGAGCAGTTCTTC. This translates into CASSLALGVRYEQFF.

This clonotype was counted only a few times. The gene calls are TRBV6-1 and TRBJ2-1; the match to TRBD2 covers 10 bases. From germline, CDR1 is MNHNS and CDR2 SASEGT. CDR3 length: 19 residues. Trimming cost V 4 bases and J 0 bases; bases outside gene matches: 12. CDR3 sequence reads: CASSARTSGNQSSYNEQFF. Written as DNA, the CDR3 is TGTGCCAGCAGTGCGAGGACTAGCGGTAATCAAAGCTCCTACAATGAGCAGTTCTTC.

This clonotype showed up many times. The chain couples TRBV6-6 to TRBJ2-5; D might be TRBD2 (7 bases). The germline V gene encodes CDR1 MNHNY and CDR2 SVGAGI (reference sequence). The CDR3 extends over 16 amino acids. Trimming left V 1 base short and J 5 bases short, with 17 bases between. The CDR3 nucleotides are TGTGCCAGCAGTTACTTAGGGGGGGGGGGATGGGAGACCCAGTACTTC. Translated, it gives CASSYLGGGGWETQYF.

Many counts were recorded for this clonotype. The V and J genes are TRBV7-9 and TRBJ2-7; TRBD1 aligns across 10 bases. CDR1 and CDR2 from the germline V gene are SEHNR and FQNEAQ (reference sequence). CDR3 size: 15 residues. V trimming: 6 bases; J trimming: 5 bases; junction bases outside the gene matches: 10. The CDR3 DNA sequence: TGTGCCAGCAGAGGGGGGGGACAGGGGAAAAACGAGCAGTACTTC. Translated, it gives CASRGGGQGKNEQYF.

This chain connects TRBV27 to TRBJ1-6; tentatively, D is TRBD1 (5 bases). The CDR3 has 16 residues. The V gene lost 5 bases and the J gene lost 7 bases, with 18 bases spanning the gap. Per the germline V gene, CDR1 is MNHEY and CDR2 is SMNVEV (reference sequence). This chain's CDR3 is CASSQRGFLKNSPLHF. The DNA for the CDR3 is TGTGCCAGCAGTCAGCGGGGGTTCTTAAAAAATTCACCCCTCCACTTT.

The chain uses TRBV11-2 and TRBJ1-2, with a possible D match to TRBD1 (6 bases). Per germline, CDR1 SGHAT and CDR2 FQNNGV. This CDR3 spans 14 amino acids. Trimming removed 5 bases at V and 2 bases at J, with 12 bases between. DNA for the CDR3: TGTGCCAGCAGCCCTCGGACAGAAAACTATGGCTACACCTTC. Its protein product is CASSPRTENYGYTF.

This clonotype was counted only a few times. CDR3 DNA sequence: TGTGCCAGCAGCCTAGCGGGAACCCAGTTCTTC. It is translated as CASSLAGTQFF. The chain uses TRBV6-6 and TRBJ2-1; 9 positions match TRBD2. Germline V CDR1 and CDR2: MNHNY, SVGAGI (reference sequence). The CDR3 runs 11 residues. V lost 6 bases and J lost 13; bases outside the gene matches: 4.

This clonotype showed up many times. This rearrangement joins TRBV7-9 to TRBJ2-7; 7 bases align to TRBD1. Germline trimming cut 5 bases from V and 6 bases from J; bases unmatched to any gene: 7. This CDR3 has 13 residues. The germline gives CDR1 SEHNR, CDR2 FQNEAQ (reference sequence). The DNA for the CDR3 is TGTGCCAGCAGCGCCACAGGGGACGGCGAGCAGTACTTC. Amino acids: CASSATGDGEQYF.

The chain has TRBV28 and TRBJ1-5; no definite D call. CDR3 length equals 14 residues. The germline V gene encodes CDR1 MDHEN and CDR2 SYDVKM. V was shortened by 0 bases and J by 6 bases, with 9 bases between the two germline ends. The CDR3 bases are TGTGCCAGCAGTTTATGGTCGGCGGCTCAGCCCCAGCATTTT. This codes for CASSLWSAAQPQHF.

This clonotype was detected many times. The V and J genes are TRBV7-9 and TRBJ2-1; 15 bases are a match to TRBD2. Germline V gene data show CDR1 as SEHNR and CDR2 as FQNEAQ (reference sequence). The CDR3 loop spans 14 amino acids. Unmatched junction bases numbered 1, after V lost 4 bases and J lost 9 bases. This chain's CDR3 is CASSSGLAGGEQFF. CDR3 DNA: TGTGCCAGCAGCTCGGGACTAGCGGGGGGTGAGCAGTTCTTC.

In its sample, this clonotype was seen many times. This chain joins TRBV4-1 and TRBJ2-5; no definite D call. The CDR3 spans 12 residues. The V end was cut by 0 bases, the J end by 7 bases, with 6 bases between. Looked up from germline, CDR1 is MGHRA and CDR2 is YSYEKL. CDR3 coding DNA: TGCGCCAGCAGCCAAGATGACCGGACCCAGTACTTC. Amino acids: CASSQDDRTQYF.

V is TRBV5-1 and J is TRBJ2-3; 10 bases fit TRBD2. The CDR3 is 16 amino acids. The V gene end was trimmed by 5 bases and the J gene end by 3 bases; junction bases not matched to a gene: 9. CDR1 and CDR2 (germline): SGHRS, YFSETQ. Here the CDR3 DNA reads TGCGCCAGCAGTTACGAGGGACTAGCGAGGACAGATACGCAGTATTTT. Residues: CASSYEGLARTDTQYF.

The chain has TRBV24-1 and TRBJ2-7; possibly TRBD1 for D (5 bases). Per the germline V gene, CDR1 is KGHDR and CDR2 is SFDVKD. Between the trimmed V and J ends, which lost 4 bases and 3 bases, there was a span of 9 bases. The CDR3 consists of 13 residues. CDR3 nucleotides: TGTGCCACCAGTGACTATGACAGCTACGAGCAGTACTTC. As protein: CATSDYDSYEQYF.

This clonotype was detected many times. A much larger clone lies a single base off, so this may be a read error. The rearrangement uses TRBV5-4 and TRBJ2-7, with D perhaps TRBD2 (6 bases). Germline CDR1 is SGHNT and CDR2 is YYREEE (reference sequence). There are 12 residues in the CDR3. V was shortened by 1 base and J by 6 bases, with 8 bases between the two germline ends. CDR3 amino acids: CASSLTSSEQYF. CDR3 DNA: TGTGCCAGCAGCTTGACTAGCTCCGAGCAGTACTTC.

This clonotype has a count of ten or more. This chain links TRBV14 with TRBJ2-1, with unresolved D. The germline V and J ends were trimmed by 0 bases and 3 bases, with 9 bases remaining between them. Germline values: CDR1 SGHDN, CDR2 FVKESK. This CDR3 contains 15 residues. CDR3 amino acids: CASSQDASIYNEQFF. As DNA, the CDR3 is TGTGCCAGCAGCCAAGATGCGTCTATCTACAATGAGCAGTTCTTC.

This clonotype was seen only a few times. The chain carries TRBV3-1 and TRBJ2-1, with D perhaps TRBD1 or TRBD2 (6 bases each). The CDR3 sequence is 17 residues long. V gave up 0 bases and J gave up 7 bases, with 19 bases separating them. Germline CDR1 is LGHDT and CDR2 is YNNKEL (reference sequence). In nucleotides, the CDR3 is TGTGCCAGCAGCCAAGATGGGGGGCCCGCCTGGGGAAATGAGCAGTTCTTC. Protein sequence: CASSQDGGPAWGNEQFF.

The genes are TRBV27 and TRBJ2-1; D is perhaps TRBD1 (5 bases). This CDR3 comprises 14 residues. Trimming shortened V by 2 bases and J by 9 bases, and 14 bases separated the two germline ends. Germline CDR1 reads MNHEY; CDR2 reads SMNVEV (reference sequence). The CDR3 spells CASSLLQGGIEQFF. The CDR3 DNA follows: TGTGCCAGCAGTTTACTCCAGGGTGGGATTGAGCAGTTCTTC.

V is TRBV27 and J is TRBJ2-7; 9 nucleotides line up with TRBD1. Germline V gives CDR1 MNHEY, CDR2 SMNVEV (reference sequence). CDR3 size: 13 residues. Germline trimming cut 2 bases from V and 12 bases from J; bases unmatched to any gene: 8. CDR3 in amino acids: CASSLTAGTGLYF. The CDR3, as DNA: TGTGCCAGCAGTTTAACAGCCGGGACAGGGCTGTACTTC.

This chain joins TRBV6-5 and TRBJ1-1; D possibly corresponds to TRBD1 (5 bases). Per the germline V gene, CDR1 is MNHEY and CDR2 is SVGAGI. CDR3 length: 15 residues. V was clipped by 0 bases and J by 0 bases, with 8 bases between them. The CDR3 nucleotides are TGTGCCAGCAGTTACTCGGGGGAGCTGAACACTGAAGCTTTCTTT. Translated: CASSYSGELNTEAFF.

This clonotype was recorded at least ten times. The chain is built from TRBV7-9 and TRBJ2-1; either TRBD1 or TRBD2 may supply D (5 bases each). The germline CDR1 and CDR2 sequences are SEHNR and FQNEAQ (reference sequence). The CDR3 consists of 13 residues. V was clipped by 1 base and J by 10 bases, with 11 bases between them. The CDR3 region is CASSLVRGEEQFF. CDR3 nucleotide sequence: TGTGCCAGCAGCTTAGTTCGGGGCGAAGAGCAGTTCTTC.

This clonotype was picked up many times. The CDR3 loop reads CASTPLGYNSPLHF. DNA for the CDR3: TGTGCCAGCACCCCTCTTGGCTATAATTCACCCCTCCACTTT. The chain has TRBV6-1 and TRBJ1-6; no clear D. Trimming took 7 bases from V and 3 from J, leaving 10 bases between them. Germline CDR1 and CDR2: MNHNS and SASEGT. The length of the CDR3 is 14 residues.

This clonotype was seen many times. This chain links TRBV7-9 with TRBJ2-5, with TRBD1 matching 8 bases. This CDR3 has 16 residues. Losses at the gene ends were 6 bases for V and 2 bases for J; bases not matched to a gene: 11. The germline V gene encodes CDR1 SEHNR and CDR2 FQNEAQ (reference sequence). Written as DNA, the CDR3 is TGTGCCAGCAGGTCCGCGTCACAGGGGGGACAAGAGACCCAGTACTTC. Encoded protein: CASRSASQGGQETQYF.

There are many counts of this clonotype. V gene TRBV7-9 combines with J gene TRBJ2-7; D uncertain. Trimming stripped 5 bases from V and 2 bases from J, with 10 bases between. This CDR3 comprises 13 residues. In germline, CDR1 is SEHNR, CDR2 FQNEAQ (reference sequence). The CDR3 nucleotides are TGTGCCAGCAGCCTCCTACCAACCTACGAGCAGTACTTC. Encoded protein: CASSLLPTYEQYF.

The chain uses TRBV28 and TRBJ2-1; no firm D call. Germline-derived CDR1 and CDR2 are MDHEN and SYDVKM. The CDR3 consists of 11 residues. V shed 7 bases and J shed 8 bases, with 9 bases lying between them. The CDR3 DNA is TGTGCCAGCACTCTTAAGCATGAGCAGTTCTTC. The encoded protein is CASTLKHEQFF.

The chain recombines TRBV10-2 with TRBJ1-1; D uncertain. The ends were cut back, 6 bases at V and 2 bases at J, with 10 bases in the middle. This CDR3 is 13 amino acids long. Germline values: CDR1 WSHSY, CDR2 SAAADI. CDR3 DNA sequence: TGCGCCAGCAGAGTACATTATAACACTGAAGCTTTCTTT. Its protein product is CASRVHYNTEAFF.

This rearrangement joins TRBV6-8 to TRBJ1-1; D is uncertain. CDR3 length: 16 residues. Trimming pared 2 bases from V and 0 bases from J, leaving 13 bases between. The germline V gene encodes CDR1 MNHGY and CDR2 SAAAGT. Here the CDR3 DNA reads TGTGCCAGCAGTTACGCGCCCTTTGGTGTGAACACTGAAGCTTTCTTT. This encodes CASSYAPFGVNTEAFF.